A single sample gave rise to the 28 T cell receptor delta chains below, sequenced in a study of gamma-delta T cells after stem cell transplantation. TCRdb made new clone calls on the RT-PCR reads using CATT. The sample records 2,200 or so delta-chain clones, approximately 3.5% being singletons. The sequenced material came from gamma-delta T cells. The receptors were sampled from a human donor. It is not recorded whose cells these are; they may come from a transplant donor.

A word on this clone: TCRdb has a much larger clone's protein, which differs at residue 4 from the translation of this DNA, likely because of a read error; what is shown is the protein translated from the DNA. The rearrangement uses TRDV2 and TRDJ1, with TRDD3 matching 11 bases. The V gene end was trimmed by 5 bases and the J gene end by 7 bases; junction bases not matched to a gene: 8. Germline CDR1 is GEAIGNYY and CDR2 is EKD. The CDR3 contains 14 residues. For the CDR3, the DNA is TGTGCCTGTGGGAAGATGGGGGATACGGGTAAACTCATCTTT. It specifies CACGKMGDTGKLIF.

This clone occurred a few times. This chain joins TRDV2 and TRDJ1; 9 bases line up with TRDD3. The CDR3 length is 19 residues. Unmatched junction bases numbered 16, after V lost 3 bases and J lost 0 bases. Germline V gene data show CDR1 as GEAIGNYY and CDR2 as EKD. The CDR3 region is CACDPLVGTGGHYTDKLIF. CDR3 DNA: TGTGCCTGTGACCCCCTGGTCGGGACTGGGGGACATTACACCGATAAACTCATCTTT.

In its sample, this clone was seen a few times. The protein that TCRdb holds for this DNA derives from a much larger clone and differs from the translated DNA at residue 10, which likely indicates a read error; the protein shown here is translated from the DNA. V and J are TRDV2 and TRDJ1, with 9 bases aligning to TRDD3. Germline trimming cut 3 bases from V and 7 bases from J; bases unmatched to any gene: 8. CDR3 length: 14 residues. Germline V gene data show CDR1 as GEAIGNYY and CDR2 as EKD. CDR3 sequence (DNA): TGTGCCTGTGACGCCCTGGGGGATTCCGGTAAACTCATCTTT. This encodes CACDALGDSGKLIF.

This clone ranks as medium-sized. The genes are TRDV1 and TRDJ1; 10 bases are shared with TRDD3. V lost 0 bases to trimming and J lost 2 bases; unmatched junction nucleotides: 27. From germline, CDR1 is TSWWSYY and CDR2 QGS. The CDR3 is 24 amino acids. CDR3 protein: CALGELAVLLGRWGILRWTDKLIF. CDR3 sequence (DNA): TGTGCTCTTGGGGAACTAGCCGTCCTCCTCGGGAGGTGGGGGATACTTAGGTGGACCGATAAACTCATCTTT.

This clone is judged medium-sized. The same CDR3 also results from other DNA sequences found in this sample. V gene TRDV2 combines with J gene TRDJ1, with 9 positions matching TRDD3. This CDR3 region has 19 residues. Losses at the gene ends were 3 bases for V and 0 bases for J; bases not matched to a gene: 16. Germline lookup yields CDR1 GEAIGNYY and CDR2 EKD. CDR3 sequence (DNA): TGTGCCTGTGACCCCCTGGTCGGGACTGGGGGACGTTACACCGATAAACTCATCTTT. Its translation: CACDPLVGTGGRYTDKLIF.

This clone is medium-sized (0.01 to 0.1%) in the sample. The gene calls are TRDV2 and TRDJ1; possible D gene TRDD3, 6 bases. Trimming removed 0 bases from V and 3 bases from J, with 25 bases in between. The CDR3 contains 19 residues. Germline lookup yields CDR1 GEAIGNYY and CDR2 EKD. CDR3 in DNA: TGTGCCTGTGACACCGTAGGGAGCTCGGGGATTTGGGAAGCCGATAAACTCATCTTT. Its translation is CACDTVGSSGIWEADKLIF.

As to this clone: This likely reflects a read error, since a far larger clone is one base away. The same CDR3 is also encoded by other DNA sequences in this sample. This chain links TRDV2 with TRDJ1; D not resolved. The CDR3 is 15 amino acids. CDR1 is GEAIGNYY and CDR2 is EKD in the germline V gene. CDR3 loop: CACDTLYSAGDKLIF. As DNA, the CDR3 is TGTGCCTGTGACACGTTGTACTCAGCCGGCGATAAACTCATCTTC.

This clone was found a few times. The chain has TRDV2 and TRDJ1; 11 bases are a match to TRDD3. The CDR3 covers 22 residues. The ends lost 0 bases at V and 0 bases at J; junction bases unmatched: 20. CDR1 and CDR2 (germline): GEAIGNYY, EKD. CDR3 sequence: CACDTVSYPVLGDKSDTDKLIF. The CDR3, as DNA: TGTGCCTGTGACACCGTCTCCTACCCGGTACTGGGGGATAAGTCTGACACCGATAAACTCATCTTT.

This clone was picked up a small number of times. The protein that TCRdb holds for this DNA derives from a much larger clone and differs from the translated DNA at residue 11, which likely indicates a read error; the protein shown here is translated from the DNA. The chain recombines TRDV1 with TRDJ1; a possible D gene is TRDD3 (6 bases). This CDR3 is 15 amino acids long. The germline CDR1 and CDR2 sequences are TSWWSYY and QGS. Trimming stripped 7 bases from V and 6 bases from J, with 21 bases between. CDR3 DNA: TGTGCTCTTGAGTGTTGCCTGGGGATTACCTATAAACTCATCTTT. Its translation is CALECCLGITYKLIF.

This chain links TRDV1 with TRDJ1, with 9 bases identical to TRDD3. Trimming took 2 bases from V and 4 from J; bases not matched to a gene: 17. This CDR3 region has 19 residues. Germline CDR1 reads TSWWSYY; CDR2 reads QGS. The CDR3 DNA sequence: TGTGCTCTTGGGGAAAGGCGCTCCTGGTTACTGGGGGACCTCGATAAACTCATCTTT. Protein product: CALGERRSWLLGDLDKLIF.

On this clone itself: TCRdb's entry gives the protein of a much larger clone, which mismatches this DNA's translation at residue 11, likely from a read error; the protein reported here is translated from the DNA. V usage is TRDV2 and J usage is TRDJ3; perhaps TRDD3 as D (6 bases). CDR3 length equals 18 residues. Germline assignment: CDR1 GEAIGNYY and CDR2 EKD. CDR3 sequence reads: CACDTAGISSRDTRQMFF. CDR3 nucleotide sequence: TGTGCCTGTGACACCGCGGGGATTAGCTCCCGGGACACCCGACAGATGTTTTTC.

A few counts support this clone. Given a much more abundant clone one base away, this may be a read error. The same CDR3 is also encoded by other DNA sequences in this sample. In DNA form, the CDR3 reads TGTGCCTGTGACACTCTGCTGGGGGATACCCTGTACACCGATAAGCTCATCTTT. Amino acids: CACDTLLGDTLYTDKLIF. The chain links TRDV2 to TRDJ1; 11 positions match TRDD3. Per the germline V gene, CDR1 is GEAIGNYY and CDR2 is EKD. The CDR3 runs to 18 residues.

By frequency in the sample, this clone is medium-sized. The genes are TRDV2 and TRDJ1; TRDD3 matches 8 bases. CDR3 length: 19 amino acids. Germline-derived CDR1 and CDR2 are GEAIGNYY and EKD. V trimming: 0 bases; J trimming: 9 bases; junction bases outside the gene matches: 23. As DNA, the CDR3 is TGTGCCTGTGACACCGTTCCTATCGCTGGGGGACCTGAAGGCTCTCAACTCATCTTT. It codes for CACDTVPIAGGPEGSQLIF.

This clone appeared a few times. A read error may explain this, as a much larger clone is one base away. Written as DNA, the CDR3 is TGTGCCTGTGACGCTCTGGGGGGGGGGTACACCGATAAACCCATCTTT. It translates to CACDALGGGYTDKPIF. This chain joins TRDV2 and TRDJ1, with 7 bases aligning to TRDD3. Germline loops: CDR1 GEAIGNYY, CDR2 EKD. This CDR3 contains 16 residues.

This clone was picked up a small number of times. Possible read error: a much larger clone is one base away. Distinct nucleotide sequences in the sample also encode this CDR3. The CDR3 DNA reads TGTGCCTGTGACCTCTTGACGGGGCGGGAACTCATCTTC. This codes for CACDLLTGRELIF. The rearrangement links TRDV2 to TRDJ1; D gene ambiguous. CDR1 is GEAIGNYY and CDR2 is EKD in the germline V gene. This CDR3 is 13 amino acids long.

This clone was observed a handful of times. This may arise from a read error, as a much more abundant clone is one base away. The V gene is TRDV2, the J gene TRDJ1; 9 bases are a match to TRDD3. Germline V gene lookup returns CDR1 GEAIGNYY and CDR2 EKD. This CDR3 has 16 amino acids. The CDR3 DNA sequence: TGTGCCCGTGACACCCTGGGGGATCCCCACGCAGATAAACTCATCTTT. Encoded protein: CARDTLGDPHADKLIF.

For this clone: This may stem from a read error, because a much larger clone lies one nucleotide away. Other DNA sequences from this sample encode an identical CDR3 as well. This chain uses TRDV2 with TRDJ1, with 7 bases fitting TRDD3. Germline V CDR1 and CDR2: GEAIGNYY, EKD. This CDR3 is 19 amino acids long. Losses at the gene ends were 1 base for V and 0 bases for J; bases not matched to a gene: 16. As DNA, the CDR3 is TGTGCCTGTGACACTGTGTCTGGGGGCCTCCAAACGTACACCGATAAACTCATCTTT. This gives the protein CACDTVSGGLQTYTDKLIF.

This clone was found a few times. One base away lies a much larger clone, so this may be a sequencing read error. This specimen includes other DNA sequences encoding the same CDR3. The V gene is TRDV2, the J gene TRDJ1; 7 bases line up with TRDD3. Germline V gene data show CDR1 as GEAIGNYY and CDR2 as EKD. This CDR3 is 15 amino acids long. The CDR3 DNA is TGCGCCTGTGACACCGTGGGGGACCCCTTCGATAAACTCATCTTT. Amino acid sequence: CACDTVGDPFDKLIF.

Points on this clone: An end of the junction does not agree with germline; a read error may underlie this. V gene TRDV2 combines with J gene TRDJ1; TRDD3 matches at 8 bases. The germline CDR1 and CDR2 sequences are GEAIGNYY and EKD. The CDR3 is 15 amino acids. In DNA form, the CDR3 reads TGTGCCCGTGACCCACTACTGGGGGACACCGATAAACTCATCTTT. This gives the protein CARDPLLGDTDKLIF.

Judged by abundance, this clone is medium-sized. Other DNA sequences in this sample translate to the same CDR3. Here the CDR3 reads CALGGRASLVLLGVQYTDKLIF. CDR3 nucleotides: TGTGCTCTTGGGGGACGCGCTTCCTTAGTCCTACTGGGGGTCCAGTACACCGATAAACTCATCTTT. The rearrangement joins TRDV1 to TRDJ1; 8 bases are shared with TRDD3. The germline CDR1 and CDR2 sequences are TSWWSYY and QGS. After removal of 4 bases from V and 0 bases from J, the junction contained 25 bases not matched to a gene. The CDR3 is 22 residues long.

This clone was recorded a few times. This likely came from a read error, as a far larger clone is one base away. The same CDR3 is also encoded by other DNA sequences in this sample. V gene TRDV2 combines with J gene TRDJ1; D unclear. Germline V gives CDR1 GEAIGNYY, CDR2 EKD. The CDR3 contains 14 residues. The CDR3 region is CACDRLRPTDKLIF. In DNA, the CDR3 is TGTGCTTGTGACCGACTACGTCCCACCGATAAACTCATCTTT.

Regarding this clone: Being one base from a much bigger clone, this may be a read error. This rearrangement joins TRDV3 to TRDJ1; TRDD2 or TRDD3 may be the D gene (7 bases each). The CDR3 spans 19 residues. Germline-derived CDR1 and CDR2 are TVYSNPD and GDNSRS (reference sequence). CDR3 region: CALGASYPSCPLDDDKLIF. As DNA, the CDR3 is TGTGCTCTGGGGGCTTCCTATCCTAGCTGCCCCCTGGATGACGATAAACTCATCTTT. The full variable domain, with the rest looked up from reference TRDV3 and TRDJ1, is CDKVTQSSPDQTVASGSEVVLLCTYDTVYSNPDLFWYRIRPDYSFQFVFYGDNSRSEGADFTQGRFSVKHILTQKAFHLVISPVRTEDSATYYCALGASYPSCPLDDDKLIFGKGTRVTVEP.

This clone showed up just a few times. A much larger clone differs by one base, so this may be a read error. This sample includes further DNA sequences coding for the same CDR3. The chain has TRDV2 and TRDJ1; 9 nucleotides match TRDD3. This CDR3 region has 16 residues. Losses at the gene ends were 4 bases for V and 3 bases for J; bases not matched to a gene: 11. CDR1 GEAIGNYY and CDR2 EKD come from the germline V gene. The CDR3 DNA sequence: TGTGCCTGTGAGCGATTGGGGGATATCCCTCCCGATAAACTCATCTTT. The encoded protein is CACERLGDIPPDKLIF.

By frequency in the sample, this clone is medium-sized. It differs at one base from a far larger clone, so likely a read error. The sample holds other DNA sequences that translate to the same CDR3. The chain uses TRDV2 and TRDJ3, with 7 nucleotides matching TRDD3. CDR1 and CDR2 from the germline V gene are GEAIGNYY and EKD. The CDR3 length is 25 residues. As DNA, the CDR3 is TGCGCCTGTGACACCGTGAGTGGATGGGGGACCCCGCTTCGTTTATCGTCCTGGGACACCCGACAGATGTTTTTC. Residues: CACDTVSGWGTPLRLSSWDTRQMFF.

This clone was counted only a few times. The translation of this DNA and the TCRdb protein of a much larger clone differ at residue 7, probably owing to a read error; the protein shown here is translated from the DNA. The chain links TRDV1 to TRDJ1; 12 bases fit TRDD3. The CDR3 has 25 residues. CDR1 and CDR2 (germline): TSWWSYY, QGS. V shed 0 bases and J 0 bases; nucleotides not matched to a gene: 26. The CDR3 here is CALGELRTSSRPNWGIPLDTDKLIF. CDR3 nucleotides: TGTGCTCTTGGGGAACTTCGAACCTCGAGCAGACCGAACTGGGGGATACCCCTGGACACCGATAAACTCATCTTT.

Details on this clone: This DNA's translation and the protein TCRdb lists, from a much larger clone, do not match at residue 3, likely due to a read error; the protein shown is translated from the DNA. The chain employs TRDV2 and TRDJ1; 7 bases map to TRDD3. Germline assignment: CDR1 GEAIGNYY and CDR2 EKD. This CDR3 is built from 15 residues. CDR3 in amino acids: CARDKLGENTDKLIF. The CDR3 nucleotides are TGTGCCCGTGACAAATTGGGGGAGAACACCGATAAACTCATCTTC.

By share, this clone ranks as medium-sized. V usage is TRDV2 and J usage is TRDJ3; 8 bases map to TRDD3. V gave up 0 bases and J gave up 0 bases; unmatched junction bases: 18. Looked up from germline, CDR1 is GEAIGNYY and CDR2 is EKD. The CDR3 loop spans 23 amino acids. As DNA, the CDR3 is TGTGCCTGTGACACCGTAGACGGTGTGGGATACGCGGGAAGCTCCTGGGACACCCGACAGATGTTTTTC. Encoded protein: CACDTVDGVGYAGSSWDTRQMFF.

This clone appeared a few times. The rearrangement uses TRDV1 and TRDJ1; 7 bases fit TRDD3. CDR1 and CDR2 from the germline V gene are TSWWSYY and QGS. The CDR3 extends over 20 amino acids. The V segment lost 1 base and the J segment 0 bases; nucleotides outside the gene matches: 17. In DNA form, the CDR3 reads TGTGCTCTTGGGGAACCGGCTGGGATACTACACGAGCCTTACACCGATAAACTCATCTTT. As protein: CALGEPAGILHEPYTDKLIF.